A single sample is the source of the 25 T cell receptor beta chains below, sequenced in a study of shared clonotypes between healthy human individuals. Assay: immunoSEQ multiplex PCR; the TCRdb copy retains only in-frame clones and omits some. The sample yields approximately 500,000 clones, 81% seen once. Material for sequencing was PBMCs. The receptors stem from a woman between 40 and 55 years old in good health. Some clones in this sample may be carry-over from other donors' samples.

The chain links TRBV2 to TRBJ2-1; 13 positions match TRBD2. The CDR3 is 14 residues long. The V segment lost 8 bases and the J segment 6 bases; nucleotides outside the gene matches: 4. Per germline, CDR1 SNHLY and CDR2 FYNNEI. CDR3 region: CASVTSGRANEQFF. The CDR3 DNA is TGTGCCAGCGTTACTAGCGGGAGGGCCAATGAGCAGTTCTTC. The full variable domain, in which reference TRBV2 and TRBJ2-1 provide the parts outside the CDR3, is EPEVTQTPSHQVTQMGQEVILRCVPISNHLYFYWYRQILGQKVEFLVSFYNNEISEKSEIFDDQFSVERPDGSNFTLKIRSTKLEDSAMYFCASVTSGRANEQFFGPGTRLTVL.

The chain couples TRBV2 to TRBJ2-7; TRBD2 is a possible D gene (8 bases). The CDR3 has 15 amino acids. V was shortened by 3 bases and J by 8 bases, with 20 bases between the two germline ends. Germline V gene sequence: CDR1 SNHLY, CDR2 FYNNEI. The CDR3 loop reads CASSERGLAGTKQYF. Here the CDR3 DNA reads TGTGCCAGCAGTGAGAGGGGGCTAGCGGGTACCAAGCAGTACTTC.

This clone showed up just once. The genes are TRBV7-6 and TRBJ2-3; 9 bases align to TRBD2. The germline V gene encodes CDR1 SGHVS and CDR2 FNYEAQ. CDR3 length equals 17 residues. The trim removed 5 bases at V and 7 bases at J, leaving 16 bases unmatched. The CDR3 sequence is CASSAIGASGAFNTQYF. The CDR3 DNA sequence: TGTGCCAGCAGCGCAATTGGTGCTAGCGGGGCTTTTAATACGCAGTATTTT.

The V call is TRBV5-4, the J call TRBJ2-7; 8 bases fit TRBD2. Per the germline V gene, CDR1 is SGHNT and CDR2 is YYREEE (reference sequence). Losses at the gene ends were 0 bases for V and 2 bases for J; bases not matched to a gene: 4. CDR3 length equals 15 residues. Here the CDR3 reads CASSLVAGGAYEQYF. CDR3 coding DNA: TGTGCCAGCAGCTTGGTGGCGGGAGGAGCCTACGAGCAGTACTTC.

This chain joins TRBV7-9 and TRBJ2-5, with TRBD2 matching over 13 bases. V gave up 6 bases and J gave up 5 bases; unmatched junction bases: 9. The CDR3 runs to 16 residues. Germline V CDR1 and CDR2: SEHNR, FQNEAQ (reference sequence). The CDR3 reads CASRQAPGLAGETQYF. CDR3 DNA sequence: TGTGCCAGCAGACAAGCACCGGGACTAGCGGGGGAGACCCAGTACTTC.

Of note for this clone: Since a far larger clone is one base different, this is likely a read error. This sample includes further DNA sequences coding for the same CDR3. The chain combines TRBV6-6 with TRBJ2-3; the D is unclear. CDR3 length equals 10 residues. The germline gives CDR1 MNHNY, CDR2 SVGAGI (reference sequence). Trimming cost V 7 bases and J 6 bases, with 5 bases left between them. CDR3 DNA: TGTGCCAGCATGCAGGATACGCAGTATTTT. Amino acids: CASMQDTQYF.

The rearrangement uses TRBV5-1 and TRBJ1-2, with TRBD1 as a possible D gene (5 bases). V was shortened by 7 bases and J by 6 bases, with 16 bases between the two germline ends. The length of the CDR3 is 13 residues. Germline V gene data show CDR1 as SGHRS and CDR2 as YFSETQ. The CDR3 loop is CASRDGGGNGYTF. The DNA of the CDR3 is TGCGCCAGCCGCGACGGGGGAGGAAATGGCTACACCTTC.

The chain carries TRBV6-6 and TRBJ2-7; D might be TRBD1 (6 bases). This CDR3 has 15 amino acids. V was pared by 0 bases and J by 1 base, with 10 bases between. CDR1 is MNHNY and CDR2 is SVGAGI in the germline V gene (reference sequence). The CDR3 here is CASSYSGGASYEQYF. CDR3 nucleotide sequence: TGTGCCAGCAGTTACTCAGGGGGAGCTTCCTACGAGCAGTACTTC.

As concerns this clone: A far larger clone is one nucleotide away, so this likely arose from a read error. This chain links TRBV11-1 with TRBJ2-7; TRBD2 matches at 7 bases. The CDR3 consists of 14 residues. CDR1 and CDR2 (germline): SGHAT, FQDESV (reference sequence). This CDR3 is CASSLEAGPGEQCF. The CDR3 nucleotides are TGTGCCAGCAGCTTAGAAGCGGGACCTGGCGAGCAGTGCTTC. The full variable domain, completed using reference TRBV11-1 and TRBJ2-7, is EAEVAQSPRYKITEKSQAVAFWCDPISGHATLYWYRQILGQGPELLVQFQDESVVDDSQLPKDRFSAERLKGVDSTLKIQPAELGDSAMYLCASSLEAGPGEQCFGPGTRLTVT.

The chain combines TRBV11-2 with TRBJ2-6; D may match TRBD1 or TRBD2 (5 bases each). This CDR3 has 16 residues. V lost 5 bases and J lost 2, with 13 bases in between. CDR1 is SGHAT, CDR2 FQNNGV, per germline. The CDR3 bases are TGTGCCAGCAGCCCCATACGAGGGGCTGGGGCCAACGTCCTGACTTTC. It yields the protein CASSPIRGAGANVLTF.

This rearrangement joins TRBV2 to TRBJ1-1; no clear D gene. Germline assignment: CDR1 SNHLY and CDR2 FYNNEI. The V end was cut by 5 bases, the J end by 6 bases, with 16 bases between. The CDR3 covers 14 residues. This CDR3 is CASSSLPGGAEAFF. CDR3 in DNA: TGTGCCAGCAGTTCTCTACCCGGTGGCGCTGAAGCTTTCTTT.

V usage is TRBV7-9 and J usage is TRBJ2-7, with 8 bases that match TRBD1. V was pared by 5 bases and J by 4 bases, with 4 bases of the junction left unmatched. The CDR3 is 13 residues long. Germline-derived CDR1 and CDR2 are SEHNR and FQNEAQ (reference sequence). Written as DNA, the CDR3 is TGTGCCAGCAGCCGGGACAGGTCGTACGAGCAGTACTTC. It specifies CASSRDRSYEQYF.

The chain recombines TRBV7-2 with TRBJ2-5; D is ambiguous. The CDR3 length is 13 residues. The V gene lost 0 bases and the J gene lost 4 bases, with 6 bases spanning the gap. Germline CDR1 and CDR2: SGHTA and FQGNSA. CDR3 in DNA: TGTGCCAGCAGCTTAGCGGGATCAGAGACCCAGTACTTC. This gives the protein CASSLAGSETQYF.

The V call is TRBV7-2, the J call TRBJ2-7, with 7 bases identical to TRBD1. V lost 4 bases, J lost 2 bases, and 8 bases stayed unmatched. The CDR3 covers 15 residues. CDR1 is SGHTA and CDR2 is FQGNSA in the germline V gene. Written as DNA, the CDR3 is TGTGCCAGCAGCTCGGTGACAGGGTCACCCTACGAGCAGTACTTC. It translates to CASSSVTGSPYEQYF.

The chain combines TRBV10-1 with TRBJ2-5; D is unclear. CDR1 WNHNN and CDR2 SYGVQD come from the germline V gene (reference sequence). This CDR3 spans 14 amino acids. Trimming left V 8 bases short and J 5 bases short, with 18 bases between. The DNA for the CDR3 is TGCGCCAGCTTCCTGTGCCCCTCCGGGGAGACCCAGTACTTC. Translation: CASFLCPSGETQYF.

This chain joins TRBV28 and TRBJ2-4; TRBD1 matches 7 bases. CDR3 length equals 16 residues. Germline-derived CDR1 and CDR2 are MDHEN and SYDVKM. V lost 5 bases to trimming and J lost 7 bases; unmatched junction nucleotides: 14. CDR3 region: CASSNQPHRGVNIQYF. CDR3 nucleotide sequence: TGTGCCAGCAGTAACCAGCCCCACAGGGGAGTTAACATTCAGTACTTC.

This clone was observed a single time. This chain joins TRBV25-1 and TRBJ2-5, with D possibly being TRBD1 or TRBD2 (6 bases each). The CDR3 covers 14 residues. Germline loops: CDR1 MGHDK, CDR2 SYGVNS. With 2 bases removed from V and 6 bases from J, the gap between germline ends came to 13 bases. In DNA, the CDR3 is TGTGCCAGCAGTGAAGTAGGGGGGAGACAGACCCAGTACTTC. Translating gives CASSEVGGRQTQYF.

Notes on this clone: A read error is the likely source, as a far larger clone sits one nucleotide away. Other DNA variants within this sample encode the same CDR3. This chain links TRBV2 with TRBJ2-7; 7 nucleotides align to TRBD1. The ends lost 4 bases at V and 0 bases at J; junction bases unmatched: 6. The CDR3 loop spans 15 amino acids. Germline V gene lookup returns CDR1 SNHLY and CDR2 FYNNEI. CDR3 amino acids: CASSGDRASSYEQYF. The CDR3 nucleotides read TGTGCCAGCAGTGGTGACAGGGCGAGCTCCTACGAGCAGTACTTC.

The chain links TRBV28 to TRBJ2-3, with D unresolved. V was shortened by 7 bases and J by 3 bases, with 14 bases between the two germline ends. Germline-derived CDR1 and CDR2 are MDHEN and SYDVKM. The CDR3 consists of 14 residues. In nucleotides, the CDR3 is TGTGCCAGCAAACCTAATCTAGGAACAGATACGCAGTATTTT. Its translation is CASKPNLGTDTQYF.

The count of this clone is one. The V gene is TRBV18, the J gene TRBJ2-7; no clear D. Germline CDR1 and CDR2: KGHSH and LQKENI. Trimming left V 6 bases short and J 1 base short, with 10 bases between. The CDR3 consists of 13 residues. CDR3 in amino acids: CASSDGFSYEQYF. DNA for the CDR3: TGTGCCAGCTCCGACGGGTTTTCCTACGAGCAGTACTTC.

This clone showed up just a few times. J is TRBJ2-3 and V is TRBV5-4, with 13 bases fitting TRBD2. CDR3 length equals 16 residues. Per the germline V gene, CDR1 is SGHNT and CDR2 is YYREEE (reference sequence). The J segment lost 14 bases and the V segment lost 0 bases, leaving 12 bases of the junction unmatched. Written as DNA, the CDR3 is TGTGCCAGCAGCTTGGCCGGGACTAGCGGGACCCGTGCCCCGTATTTT. As protein: CASSLAGTSGTRAPYF. Combining the CDR3 with reference TRBV5-4 and TRBJ2-3 gives the whole variable domain ETGVTQSPTHLIKTRGQQVTLRCSSQSGHNTVSWYQQALGQGPQFIFQYYREEENGRGNFPPRFSGLQFPNYSSELNVNALELDDSALYLCASSLAGTSGTRAPYFGPGTRLTVL.

This clone has a single count. This sequence joins TRBV19 and TRBJ2-7, with 7 bases identical to TRBD2. Germline CDR1 reads LNHDA; CDR2 reads SQIVND (reference sequence). V trimming: 5 bases; J trimming: 3 bases; junction bases outside the gene matches: 10. CDR3 size: 15 residues. DNA of the CDR3: TGTGCCAGTAGTGCCCGCGCTAGCGGAAACTACGAGCAGTACTTC. The encoded protein is CASSARASGNYEQYF.

The V gene is TRBV29-1, the J gene TRBJ1-2, with D perhaps TRBD1 (5 bases). Trimming pared 4 bases from V and 6 bases from J, leaving 18 bases between. Germline V gene data show CDR1 as SQVTM and CDR2 as ANQGSEA. CDR3 length: 14 amino acids. CDR3 loop: CSVAGSGILHGYTF. Written as DNA, the CDR3 is TGCAGCGTTGCGGGGTCAGGGATTCTCCATGGCTACACCTTC.

Comments on this clone: A read error is the likely source, as a far larger clone sits one nucleotide away. Other DNA sequences in the sample encode the same CDR3. This chain connects TRBV9 to TRBJ2-1; 7 nucleotides match TRBD2. Looked up from germline, CDR1 is SGDLS and CDR2 is YYNGEE. CDR3 size: 13 residues. The CDR3: CASSVVGAGEQFF. The DNA for the CDR3 is TGTGCTAGCAGCGTAGTAGGAGCGGGAGAGCAGTTCTTC. Full variable domain (remainder filled in from reference TRBV9 and TRBJ2-1): DSGVTQTPKHLITATGQRVTLRCSPRSGDLSVYWYQQSLDQGLQFLIQYYNGEERAKGNILERFSAQQFPDLHSELNLSSLELGDSALYFCASSVVGAGEQFFGPGTRLTVL.

Remarks on this clone: With a far larger clone one base away, a read error is the likely cause. The same CDR3 arises from other DNA sequences in this sample as well. The J gene is TRBJ2-2, the V gene TRBV28; 8 nucleotides agree with TRBD1. The CDR3 is 11 amino acids. The J segment lost 11 bases and the V segment lost 9 bases, leaving 5 bases of the junction unmatched. Germline V gene data show CDR1 as MDHEN and CDR2 as SYDVKM. The CDR3 DNA sequence: TGTGCCAGTAGCGGACAGGGCGAGCTGTTTTTT. This translates into CASSGQGELFF.